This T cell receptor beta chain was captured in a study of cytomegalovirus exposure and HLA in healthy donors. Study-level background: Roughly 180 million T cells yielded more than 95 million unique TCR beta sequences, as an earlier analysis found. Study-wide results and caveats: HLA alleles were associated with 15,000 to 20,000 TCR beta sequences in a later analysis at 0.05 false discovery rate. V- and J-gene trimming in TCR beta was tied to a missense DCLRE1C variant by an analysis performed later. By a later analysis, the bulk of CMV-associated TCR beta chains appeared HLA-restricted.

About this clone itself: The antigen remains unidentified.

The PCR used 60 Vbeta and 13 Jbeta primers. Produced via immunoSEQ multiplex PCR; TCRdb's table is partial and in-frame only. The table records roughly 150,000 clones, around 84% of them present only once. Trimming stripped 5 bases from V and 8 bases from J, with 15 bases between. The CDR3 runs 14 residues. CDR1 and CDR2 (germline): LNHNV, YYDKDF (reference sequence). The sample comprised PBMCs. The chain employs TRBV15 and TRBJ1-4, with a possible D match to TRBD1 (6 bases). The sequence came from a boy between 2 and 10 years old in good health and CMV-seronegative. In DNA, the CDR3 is TGTGCCACCAGCCGTACAGGGACGCCGGAAAAACTGTTTTTT. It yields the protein CATSRTGTPEKLFF. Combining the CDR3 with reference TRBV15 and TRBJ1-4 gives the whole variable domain DAMVIQNPRYQVTQFGKPVTLSCSQTLNHNVMYWYQQKSSQAPKLLFHYYDKDFNNEADTPDNFQSRRPNTSFCFLDIRSPGLGDTAMYLCATSRTGTPEKLFFGSGTQLSVL.